The rows below give T cell receptor beta chains drawn from one sample of a study of T-cell memory formation after mild COVID-19. Using its own MiXCR run on the 5' RACE reads, TCRdb lists one record per CDR3 protein. The sample has almost 550,000 distinct CDR3 sequences, about a fifth seen once. Sequenced input: PBMCs or a T cell subset sorted from them (not recorded which). These receptors all come from an adult woman who had mild COVID-19 (a few samples of this study predate the infection). Cell type and time point are not known. Each CDR3 is given with its conserved first and last residue. A D gene is named only where the DNA matches it firmly. The size field is filled for only some rows; it gives once, few, many or a size class.

clone size: few; J gene: TRBJ2-3; D gene: -; V gene: TRBV9; CDR3 DNA: TGTGCCAGCAGCGTAGGGGCTAGTTGGGCAAATACGCAGTATTTT; CDR3 protein: CASSVGASWANTQYF
clone size: few; J gene: TRBJ2-2; D gene: TRBD2; V gene: TRBV7-2; CDR3 DNA: TGTGCCAGCAGCTTGGGTGGTCTAGCGGGAGAAATCGGGGAGCTGTTTTTT; CDR3 protein: CASSLGGLAGEIGELFF
clone size: -; J gene: TRBJ1-1; D gene: -; V gene: TRBV4-3; CDR3 DNA: TGCGCCAGCAGCCATGGGCCCCACACTGAAGCTTTCTTT; CDR3 protein: CASSHGPHTEAFF
clone size: few; J gene: TRBJ2-4; D gene: -; V gene: TRBV20-1; CDR3 DNA: TGCAGTGCTAGAGCGGCCCCGACAAGTCAGTACTTC; CDR3 protein: CSARAAPTSQYF
clone size: -; J gene: TRBJ1-1; D gene: -; V gene: TRBV7-9; CDR3 DNA: TGTGCCAGCAGCTTAGGAACAGTAATGAACACTGAAGCTTTCTTT; CDR3 protein: CASSLGTVMNTEAFF
clone size: -; J gene: TRBJ2-5; D gene: -; V gene: TRBV4-1; CDR3 DNA: TGCGCCAGCAGCCTGCCGGACGCCAGAGGGGAGACCCAGTACTTC; CDR3 protein: CASSLPDARGETQYF
clone size: few; J gene: TRBJ2-7; D gene: -; V gene: TRBV7-9; CDR3 DNA: TGTGCCAGCAGCCTCGGGACGCGTAGCTACGAGCAGTACTTC; CDR3 protein: CASSLGTRSYEQYF
clone size: -; J gene: TRBJ1-1; D gene: -; V gene: TRBV4-1; CDR3 DNA: TGCGCCAGCAGCCCCTCGGGCCCAGAGGCAGCTTTCTTT; CDR3 protein: CASSPSGPEAAFF
clone size: few; J gene: TRBJ1-1; D gene: -; V gene: TRBV12-3/TRBV12-4; CDR3 DNA: TGTGCCAGCAGTTTATGGGGGGGTGGGAACACTGAAGCTTTCTTT; CDR3 protein: CASSLWGGGNTEAFF
clone size: -; J gene: TRBJ2-7; D gene: TRBD2; V gene: TRBV7-2; CDR3 DNA: TGTGCCAGCAGCTTAGGTGGGACTAGCGGGAGAGGGAACGAGCAGTACTTC; CDR3 protein: CASSLGGTSGRGNEQYF
clone size: few; J gene: TRBJ2-5; D gene: -; V gene: TRBV7-2; CDR3 DNA: TGTGCCAGCAGCTTAGCAGGAACCGAGACCCAGTACTTC; CDR3 protein: CASSLAGTETQYF
clone size: few; J gene: TRBJ2-7; D gene: TRBD2; V gene: TRBV20-1; CDR3 DNA: TGCAGTGCTGGTCGGGTCGGGGGGGGCTCCTACGAGCAGTACTTC; CDR3 protein: CSAGRVGGGSYEQYF
clone size: few; J gene: TRBJ2-1; D gene: TRBD1; V gene: TRBV5-5; CDR3 DNA: TGTGCCAGCAGCTTGGTAGGGCAGGGGGAAGGAATTGAGCAGTTCTTC; CDR3 protein: CASSLVGQGEGIEQFF
clone size: few; J gene: TRBJ2-5; D gene: -; V gene: TRBV3-1; CDR3 DNA: TGTGCCAGCAGCCAAGGGGGGACCCAAGAGACCCAGTACTTC; CDR3 protein: CASSQGGTQETQYF
clone size: few; J gene: TRBJ2-3; D gene: -; V gene: TRBV20-1; CDR3 DNA: TGCAGTGCTAGAGATCCGTCCCAGGGCACAGATACGCAGTATTTT; CDR3 protein: CSARDPSQGTDTQYF
clone size: few; J gene: TRBJ2-3; D gene: -; V gene: TRBV5-1; CDR3 DNA: TGCGCCAGCAGCTTGTTGCCCCGTACAGGGCGCGGCACAGATACGCAGTATTTT; CDR3 protein: CASSLLPRTGRGTDTQYF
clone size: -; J gene: TRBJ2-1; D gene: TRBD2; V gene: TRBV18; CDR3 DNA: TGTGCCAGCTCACCACCGGGTAGCGGGGGGGCTCACAATGAGCAGTTCTTC; CDR3 protein: CASSPPGSGGAHNEQFF
clone size: few; J gene: TRBJ1-5; D gene: -; V gene: TRBV6-6; CDR3 DNA: TGTGCCAGCAGCCGCCTCCCTCCAGGGAACGGGGGTCAGCCCCAGCATTTT; CDR3 protein: CASSRLPPGNGGQPQHF
clone size: few; J gene: TRBJ2-7; D gene: -; V gene: TRBV15; CDR3 DNA: TGTGCCACCAGCGACGGACAGGAGGGCTCCTACGAGCAGTACTTC; CDR3 protein: CATSDGQEGSYEQYF
clone size: few; J gene: TRBJ2-7; D gene: TRBD1; V gene: TRBV27; CDR3 DNA: TGTGCCAGCAGTTTATCGCCTACCGGGACAGGGCGCGAGCAGTACTTC; CDR3 protein: CASSLSPTGTGREQYF
clone size: -; J gene: TRBJ2-7; D gene: -; V gene: TRBV5-1; CDR3 DNA: TGCGCCAGCAGCTTGTCGGCAGACTCCTACGAGCAGTACTTC; CDR3 protein: CASSLSADSYEQYF
clone size: few; J gene: TRBJ2-7; D gene: TRBD1; V gene: TRBV29-1; CDR3 DNA: TGCAGCGTCCGGAGAACAGGGGACGAGCAGTACTTC; CDR3 protein: CSVRRTGDEQYF
clone size: -; J gene: TRBJ2-5; D gene: -; V gene: TRBV24-1; CDR3 DNA: TGTGCCGCCAGTGATTGGGCCAGACAGACCCAGTACTTC; CDR3 protein: CAASDWARQTQYF
clone size: -; J gene: TRBJ2-1; D gene: -; V gene: TRBV30; CDR3 DNA: TGTGCCTGGAGTGTAAGTTTGTACAATGAGCAGTTCTTC; CDR3 protein: CAWSVSLYNEQFF
clone size: few; J gene: TRBJ1-2; D gene: -; V gene: TRBV4-1; CDR3 DNA: TGCGCCAGCAGCCAAGGTGTGGCCAGGGGAGGTTATGGCTACACCTTC; CDR3 protein: CASSQGVARGGYGYTF
clone size: few; J gene: TRBJ2-3; D gene: -; V gene: TRBV6-2/TRBV6-3; CDR3 DNA: TGTGCCAGCAGTCCTCTACAGAATTCACCGGACACAGATACGCAGTATTTT; CDR3 protein: CASSPLQNSPDTDTQYF
clone size: few; J gene: TRBJ2-1; D gene: TRBD2; V gene: TRBV4-1; CDR3 DNA: TGCGCCAGCAGCCGACTGGGAAGCGGGGGGTCCTCCTACAATGAGCAGTTCTTC; CDR3 protein: CASSRLGSGGSSYNEQFF
clone size: -; J gene: TRBJ1-2; D gene: -; V gene: TRBV20-1; CDR3 DNA: TGCAGTGCTAGAGATCCTGGTAGCTATGGCTACACCTTC; CDR3 protein: CSARDPGSYGYTF
clone size: few; J gene: TRBJ1-2; D gene: -; V gene: TRBV7-2; CDR3 DNA: TGTGCCAGCAGCTTATCATCGATAAGCTATGGCTACACCTTC; CDR3 protein: CASSLSSISYGYTF
clone size: -; J gene: TRBJ2-1; D gene: -; V gene: TRBV3-1; CDR3 DNA: TGTGCCAGCAGCCAAGCGGGAGCCTCCTACAATGAGCAGTTCTTC; CDR3 protein: CASSQAGASYNEQFF